This TCR beta chain is from a study of cytomegalovirus exposure and HLA in healthy donors. Overall study context: Some 180 million T cells yielded around 120 million unique TCR beta sequences in earlier analysis.

Study-level findings and limits: A later analysis linked a missense variant in DCLRE1C to the trimming of TCR beta V and J genes. Cytomegalovirus status, reportedly, was diagnosed with high specificity and sensitivity by the classifier.

A multiplex PCR was run with 60 Vbeta primers and 13 Jbeta primers. The data were produced by immunoSEQ multiplex PCR, yet TCRdb's version contains in-frame clones alone and is incomplete. Recorded here are about 110,000 clones; the top ten clones represent more than 3.5%. There are 13 residues in the CDR3. The V gene's germline CDR1 is MDHEN and CDR2 SYDVKM. Trimming shortened V by 6 bases and J by 5 bases, and 13 bases separated the two germline ends. In the case of this clone: Antigen: not known.

The genes are TRBV28 and TRBJ1-2, with D maybe TRBD1 (5 bases). Sequencing input: PBMCs. The receptor was derived from a man aged 25-40 years in good health and CMV-seronegative. CDR3 region: CASSHRQSYGYTF. The DNA for the CDR3 is TGTGCCAGCAGCCACCGACAGTCTTATGGCTACACCTTC.